The clone carrying this T cell receptor (beta chain) was picked up one time. TCRdb's table, derived via immunoSEQ multiplex PCR, lists solely in-frame clones and lacks some. The sample gives tens of thousands of clones, roughly 97% of which show up once; about 0.2% is in the top ten. This sample stems from a study of B cell selection in AIRE deficiency. CD4+CD127+ cells were sorted as the conventional CD4 T cells. Germline V CDR1 and CDR2: SNHLY, FYNNEI. Trimming pared 7 bases from V and 7 bases from J, leaving 11 bases between. The CDR3 contains 12 residues. The clonotype originates from a human donor with AIRE deficiency. The rearrangement uses TRBV2 and TRBJ1-5, with D maybe TRBD1 (6 bases). The sequencing input was conventional CD4+ T cells sorted from PBMCs. CDR3 bases: TGTGCCAGCAAACAGGGCGACCAGCCCCAGCATTTT. It translates to CASKQGDQPQHF.